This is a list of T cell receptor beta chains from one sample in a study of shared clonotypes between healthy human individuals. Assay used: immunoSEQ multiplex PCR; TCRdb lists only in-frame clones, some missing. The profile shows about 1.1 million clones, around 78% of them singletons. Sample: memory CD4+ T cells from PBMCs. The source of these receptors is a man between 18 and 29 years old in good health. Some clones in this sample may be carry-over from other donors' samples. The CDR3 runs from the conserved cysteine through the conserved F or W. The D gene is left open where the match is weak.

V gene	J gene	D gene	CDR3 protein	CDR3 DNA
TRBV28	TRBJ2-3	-	CASSLQVYTQYF	TGTGCCAGCAGTTTGCAGGTATATACGCAGTATTTT
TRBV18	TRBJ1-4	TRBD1	CASSQQGAANEKLFF	TGTGCCAGCTCACAACAGGGGGCGGCTAATGAAAAACTGTTTTTT
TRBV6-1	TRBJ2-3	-	CASSEYRRNYGTQYF	TGTGCCAGCAGTGAGTATCGGCGGAACTACGGAACGCAGTATTTT
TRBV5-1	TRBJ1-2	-	CASSLASLYGYTF	TGCGCCAGCAGCTTGGCGTCGCTTTATGGCTACACCTTC
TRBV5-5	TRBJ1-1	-	CASSLASGNTEAFF	TGTGCCAGCAGCTTGGCCTCGGGTAACACTGAAGCTTTCTTT
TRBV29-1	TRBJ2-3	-	CSVRGDTQYF	TGCAGCGTCCGGGGGGATACGCAGTATTTT
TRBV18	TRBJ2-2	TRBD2	CASSPLGTSGRSGELFF	TGTGCCAGCTCACCGCTCGGGACTAGCGGGAGATCCGGGGAGCTGTTTTTT
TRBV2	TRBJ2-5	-	CASSDNWVRETQYF	TGTGCCAGCAGCGATAACTGGGTACGAGAGACCCAGTACTTC
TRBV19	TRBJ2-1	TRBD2	CASRLLAGSYNEQFF	TGTGCCAGTAGATTACTAGCGGGATCCTACAATGAGCAGTTCTTC
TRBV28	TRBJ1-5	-	CASSLTLGRGHQPQHF	TGTGCCAGCAGTTTAACGTTGGGCAGGGGACATCAGCCCCAGCATTTT
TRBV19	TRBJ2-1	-	CASSSDSGSYNEQFF	TGTGCCAGTTCCTCTGACTCGGGCTCCTACAATGAGCAGTTCTTC
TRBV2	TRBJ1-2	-	CASSESAANYGYTF	TGTGCCAGCAGTGAGAGCGCCGCTAACTATGGCTACACCTTC
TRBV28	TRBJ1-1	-	CATGLGTEAFF	TGTGCCACCGGACTAGGGACTGAAGCTTTCTTT
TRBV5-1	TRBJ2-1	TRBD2	CASSLEGLAGEQFF	TGCGCCAGCAGCTTAGAGGGACTAGCGGGGGAGCAGTTCTTC
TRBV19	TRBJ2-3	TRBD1	CASSIDRDGTDTQYF	TGTGCCAGTAGTATCGACAGGGATGGCACAGATACGCAGTATTTT
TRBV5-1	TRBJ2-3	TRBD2	CASSSSVVLAGYTDTQYF	TGCGCCAGCAGCTCCAGCGTCGTCCTAGCGGGTTACACAGATACGCAGTATTTT
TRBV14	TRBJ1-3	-	CASSLVPTGNTIYF	TGTGCCAGCAGCCTTGTCCCGACTGGAAACACCATATATTTT
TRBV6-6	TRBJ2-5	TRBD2	CASRLAGTEETQYF	TGTGCCAGCAGATTAGCGGGGACCGAAGAGACCCAGTACTTC
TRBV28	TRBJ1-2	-	CASSLSLYRGYYGYTF	TGTGCCAGCAGTTTAAGCTTATACCGGGGATACTATGGCTACACCTTC
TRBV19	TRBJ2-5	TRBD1	CASSKRQGAGIQETQYF	TGTGCCAGTAGTAAGCGACAGGGGGCAGGGATCCAAGAGACCCAGTACTTC
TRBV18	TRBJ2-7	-	CASSPPGPRYEQYF	TGTGCCAGCTCACCACCGGGACCTCGCTACGAGCAGTACTTC
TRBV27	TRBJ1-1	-	CASSLLPGHTEAFF	TGTGCCAGCAGTTTATTGCCAGGGCATACTGAAGCTTTCTTT